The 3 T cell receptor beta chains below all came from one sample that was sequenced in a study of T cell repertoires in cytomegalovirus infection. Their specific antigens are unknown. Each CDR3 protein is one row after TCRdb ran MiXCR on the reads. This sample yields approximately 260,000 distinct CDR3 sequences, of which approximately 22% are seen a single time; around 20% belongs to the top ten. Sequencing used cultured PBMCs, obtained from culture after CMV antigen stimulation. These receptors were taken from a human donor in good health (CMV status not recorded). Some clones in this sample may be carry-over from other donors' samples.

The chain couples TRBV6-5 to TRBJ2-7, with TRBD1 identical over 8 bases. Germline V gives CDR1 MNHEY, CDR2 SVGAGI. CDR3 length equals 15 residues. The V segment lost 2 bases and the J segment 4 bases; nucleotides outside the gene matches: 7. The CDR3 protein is CASSYQGQGAYEQYF. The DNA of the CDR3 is TGTGCCAGCAGTTACCAGGGTCAGGGGGCGTACGAGCAGTACTTC.

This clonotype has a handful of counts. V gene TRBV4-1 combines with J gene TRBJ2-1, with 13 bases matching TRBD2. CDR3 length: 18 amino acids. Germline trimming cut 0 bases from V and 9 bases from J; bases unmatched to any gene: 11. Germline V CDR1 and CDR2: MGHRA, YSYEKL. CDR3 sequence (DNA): TGCGCCAGCAGCCAAGACGGGACTAGCGGGATCCCAGGTGCTGAGCAGTTCTTC. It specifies CASSQDGTSGIPGAEQFF.

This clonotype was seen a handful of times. The chain's CDR3 is CASRVRDRGAKNIQYF. DNA for the CDR3: TGTGCCAGCAGAGTCCGGGACAGGGGGGCCAAAAACATTCAGTACTTC. V gene TRBV6-1 combines with J gene TRBJ2-4; the match to TRBD1 covers 11 bases. CDR1 MNHNS and CDR2 SASEGT come from the germline V gene. The J segment lost 1 base and the V segment lost 6 bases, leaving 5 bases of the junction unmatched. CDR3 length equals 16 residues.